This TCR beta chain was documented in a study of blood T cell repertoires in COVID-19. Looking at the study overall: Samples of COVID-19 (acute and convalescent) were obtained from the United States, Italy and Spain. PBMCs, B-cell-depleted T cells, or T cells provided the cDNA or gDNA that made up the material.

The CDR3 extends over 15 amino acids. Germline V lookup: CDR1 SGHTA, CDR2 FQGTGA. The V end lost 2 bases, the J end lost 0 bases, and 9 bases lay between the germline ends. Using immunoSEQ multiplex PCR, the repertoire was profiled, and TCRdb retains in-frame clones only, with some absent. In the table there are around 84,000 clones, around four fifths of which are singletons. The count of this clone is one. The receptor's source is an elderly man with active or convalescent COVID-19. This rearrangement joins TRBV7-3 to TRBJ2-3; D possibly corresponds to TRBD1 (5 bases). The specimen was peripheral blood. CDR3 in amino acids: CASSLSGPSTDTQYF. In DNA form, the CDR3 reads TGTGCCAGCAGCTTATCAGGGCCTAGCACAGATACGCAGTATTTT.